One sample yielded the 13 T cell receptor beta chains listed below, sequenced in a study of read filtering for tumor transcriptome and immune sequencing. From approximately 430 ng of RNA, a library with molecular barcoded alpha/delta and beta/gamma adaptors was made. TCRdb re-called the reads with MiXCR, one entry per CDR3 protein. The sample shows about 57,000 distinct CDR3 sequences, about 15% of them seen only once. Sequences were obtained from a population of CD138-negative cells sorted from bone marrow. The receptors come from a donor aged 40 or older with multiple myeloma.

Turning to this clonotype: With a much larger clone just one base away, this may be a read error. The rearrangement uses TRBV12-3 or TRBV12-4 and TRBJ1-2, with 7 bases identical to TRBD1. This CDR3 region has 15 residues. After removal of 6 bases from V and 6 bases from J, the junction contained 13 bases not matched to a gene. The DNA of the CDR3 is TGTGCCAGCAGCTTACAGGGGTCCCTCAACCATGGCTACACCTTC. Encoded protein: CASSLQGSLNHGYTF.

This clonotype has a single count. The genes are TRBV29-1 and TRBJ2-3; 7 bases align to TRBD2. V was clipped by 1 base and J by 1 base; unmatched bases: 5. The V gene's germline CDR1 is SQVTM and CDR2 ANQGSEA. CDR3 length equals 15 residues. The CDR3 nucleotides read TGCAGCGTTGAAGGGGGGGGTTATGGCACAGATACGCAGTATTTT. Translating gives CSVEGGGYGTDTQYF.

The chain has TRBV28 and TRBJ2-5; no reliable D call. V dropped 4 bases and J dropped 7 bases, with 10 bases sitting between them. Per germline, CDR1 MDHEN and CDR2 SYDVKM. This CDR3 spans 12 amino acids. The CDR3 is CASSSGPATQYF. Here the CDR3 DNA reads TGTGCCAGCAGTTCCGGGCCCGCGACCCAGTACTTC.

This clonotype was seen only a few times. The chain is built from TRBV5-1 and TRBJ2-2; D may be TRBD1 or TRBD2 (5 bases each). Germline V CDR1 and CDR2: SGHRS, YFSETQ. This CDR3 contains 14 residues. The ends were cut back, 7 bases at V and 2 bases at J, with 12 bases in the middle. CDR3 nucleotides: TGCGCCAGCGACCTTGGGGGAAACACCGGGGAGCTGTTTTTT. Translation: CASDLGGNTGELFF.

This clonotype came up many times. The gene calls are TRBV5-4 and TRBJ2-5; 12 bases map to TRBD2. The CDR3 loop spans 18 amino acids. The germline V gene encodes CDR1 SGHNT and CDR2 YYREEE (reference sequence). The V segment lost 1 base and the J segment 5 bases; nucleotides outside the gene matches: 12. In DNA form, the CDR3 reads TGTGCCAGCAGCTTGATTCGGGCTAGCGGGAGGGTTTTGGAGACCCAGTACTTC. Residues: CASSLIRASGRVLETQYF.

This clonotype appeared many times. The gene calls are TRBV27 and TRBJ1-6; the match to TRBD1 covers 8 bases. V was pared by 1 base and J by 5 bases, with 1 base of the junction left unmatched. This CDR3 comprises 15 residues. Per germline, CDR1 MNHEY and CDR2 SMNVEV (reference sequence). CDR3 bases: TGTGCCAGCAGTTTATACAGGGGGAATAATTCACCCCTCCACTTT. It yields the protein CASSLYRGNNSPLHF.

The chain links TRBV29-1 to TRBJ2-5, with unresolved D. This CDR3 is 11 amino acids long. Germline CDR1 is SQVTM and CDR2 is ANQGSEA. V gave up 6 bases and J gave up 4 bases, with 9 bases separating them. CDR3 sequence (DNA): TGCAGCGTCGAGGTCGGAGAGACCCAGTACTTC. It specifies CSVEVGETQYF. Filled out from reference TRBV29-1 and TRBJ2-5, the complete variable domain reads SAVISQKPSRDICQRGTSLTIQCQVDSQVTMMFWYRQQPGQSLTLIATANQGSEATYESGFVIDKFPISRPNLTFSTLTVSNMSPEDSSIYLCSVEVGETQYFGPGTRLLVL.

The table lists this clonotype with many counts. The chain uses TRBV24-1 and TRBJ2-7; the D gene is possibly TRBD1 (6 bases). With 2 bases removed from V and 3 bases from J, the gap between germline ends came to 13 bases. The CDR3 loop spans 15 amino acids. The germline V gene has CDR1 KGHDR and CDR2 SFDVKD. DNA for the CDR3: TGTGCCACCAGTGATTCATGGGGGCCTGGCTACGAGCAGTACTTC. Residues: CATSDSWGPGYEQYF.

Ten or more counts support this clonotype. The CDR3 DNA is TGTGCCAGCAGCCAAAGACAGGGGGCGGGTGCCGGGGCCAACGTCCTGACTTTC. Its translation is CASSQRQGAGAGANVLTF. The rearrangement uses TRBV14 and TRBJ2-6; 10 bases align to TRBD1. Losses at the gene ends were 2 bases for V and 4 bases for J; bases not matched to a gene: 8. Per germline, CDR1 SGHDN and CDR2 FVKESK. The CDR3 spans 18 residues.

The chain employs TRBV20-1 and TRBJ2-3; 9 positions match TRBD2. This CDR3 comprises 14 residues. Germline loops: CDR1 DFQATT, CDR2 SNEGSKA (reference sequence). V lost 6 bases, J lost 2 bases, and 6 bases stayed unmatched. DNA for the CDR3: TGCAGTGCCCAGCCGGGACTAGCCACAGATACGCAGTATTTT. Translating gives CSAQPGLATDTQYF.

On this clonotype: At one end, the junction sequence differs from germline, possibly due to a read error. This CDR3 reads CSAWSPNYERYF. CDR3 DNA: TGCAGCGCGTGGAGTCCTAATTACGAGCGGTACTTC. This chain connects TRBV29-1 to TRBJ2-7; D is ambiguous. Germline V CDR1 and CDR2: SQVTM, ANQGSEA. The CDR3 has 12 amino acids.

The rearrangement uses TRBV7-9 and TRBJ2-2; a weak D match, TRBD1 (5 bases). This CDR3 contains 14 residues. The germline V gene encodes CDR1 SEHNR and CDR2 FQNEAQ (reference sequence). Trimming took 8 bases from V and 1 from J, leaving 11 bases between them. The CDR3 DNA reads as TGTGCCAGCCGCCAGGGCTGGAACACCGGGGAGCTGTTTTTT. Encoded protein: CASRQGWNTGELFF.

This clonotype was found many times. The chain employs TRBV29-1 and TRBJ1-1, with D perhaps matching TRBD1 (5 bases). CDR3 size: 15 residues. CDR1 is SQVTM, CDR2 ANQGSEA, per germline. The V end lost 5 bases, the J end lost 2 bases, and 18 bases lay between the germline ends. CDR3 nucleotide sequence: TGCAGCGTTCCCCAGACGGGGGTAGGTAACACTGAAGCTTTCTTT. It codes for CSVPQTGVGNTEAFF. The complete variable domain, with remaining parts taken from reference TRBV29-1 and TRBJ1-1, reads SAVISQKPSRDICQRGTSLTIQCQVDSQVTMMFWYRQQPGQSLTLIATANQGSEATYESGFVIDKFPISRPNLTFSTLTVSNMSPEDSSIYLCSVPQTGVGNTEAFFGQGTRLTVV.